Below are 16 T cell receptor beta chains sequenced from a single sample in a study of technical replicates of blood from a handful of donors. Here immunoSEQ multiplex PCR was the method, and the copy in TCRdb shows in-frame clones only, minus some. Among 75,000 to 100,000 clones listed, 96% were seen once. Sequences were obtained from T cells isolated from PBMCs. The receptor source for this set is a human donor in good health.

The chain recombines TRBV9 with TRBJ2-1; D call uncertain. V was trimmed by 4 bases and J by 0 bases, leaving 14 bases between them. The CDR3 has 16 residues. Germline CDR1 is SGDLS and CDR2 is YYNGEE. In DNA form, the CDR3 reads TGTGCCAGCAGCCCTTTCTTGACGGGCTCCTACAATGAGCAGTTCTTC. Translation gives CASSPFLTGSYNEQFF.

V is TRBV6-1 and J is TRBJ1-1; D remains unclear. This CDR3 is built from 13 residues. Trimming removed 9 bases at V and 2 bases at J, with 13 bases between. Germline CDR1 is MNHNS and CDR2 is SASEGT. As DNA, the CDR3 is TGTGCCAGTCTCCTGGCGGGAAACACTGAAGCTTTCTTT. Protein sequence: CASLLAGNTEAFF.

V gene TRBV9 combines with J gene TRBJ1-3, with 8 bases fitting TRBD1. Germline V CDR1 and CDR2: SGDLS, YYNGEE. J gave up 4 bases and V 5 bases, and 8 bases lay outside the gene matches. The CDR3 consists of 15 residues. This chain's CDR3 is CASSPPRDRGNTIYF. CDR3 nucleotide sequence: TGTGCCAGCAGTCCCCCCCGGGACAGGGGAAACACCATATATTTT.

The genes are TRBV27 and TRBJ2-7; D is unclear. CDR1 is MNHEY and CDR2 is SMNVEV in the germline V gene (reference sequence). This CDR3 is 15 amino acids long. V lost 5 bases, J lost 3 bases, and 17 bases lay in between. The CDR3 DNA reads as TGTGCCAGCAGTAGGCTTGAGCTAGTCGGCTACGAGCAGTACTTC. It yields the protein CASSRLELVGYEQYF.

CDR3 region: CASSLDLGLAGETQYF. CDR3 in DNA: TGTGCCAGCAGCTTAGATCTGGGGCTAGCGGGAGAGACCCAGTACTTC. The chain employs TRBV11-2 and TRBJ2-5, with TRBD2 identical over 8 bases. Per the germline V gene, CDR1 is SGHAT and CDR2 is FQNNGV. The CDR3 totals 16 residues. Trimming took 0 bases from V and 4 from J; bases not matched to a gene: 7. The full variable domain, its missing parts supplied by reference TRBV11-2 and TRBJ2-5, is EAGVAQSPRYKIIEKRQSVAFWCNPISGHATLYWYQQILGQGPKLLIQFQNNGVVDDSQLPKDRFSAERLKGVDSTLKIQPAKLEDSAVYLCASSLDLGLAGETQYFGPGTRLLVL.

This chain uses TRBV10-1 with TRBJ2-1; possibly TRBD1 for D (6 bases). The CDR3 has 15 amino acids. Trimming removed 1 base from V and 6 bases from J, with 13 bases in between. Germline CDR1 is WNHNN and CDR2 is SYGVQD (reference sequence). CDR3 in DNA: TGCGCCAGCAGTGAGTTGGCACAGGGTGGCAATGAGCAGTTCTTC. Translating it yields CASSELAQGGNEQFF.

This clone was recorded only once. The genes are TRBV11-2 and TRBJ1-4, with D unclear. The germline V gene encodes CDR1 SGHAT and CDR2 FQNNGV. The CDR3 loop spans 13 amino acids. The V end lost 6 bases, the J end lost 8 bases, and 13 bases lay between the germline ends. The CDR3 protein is CASSFNGKEKLFF. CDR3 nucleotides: TGTGCCAGCAGTTTCAACGGGAAAGAAAAACTGTTTTTT.

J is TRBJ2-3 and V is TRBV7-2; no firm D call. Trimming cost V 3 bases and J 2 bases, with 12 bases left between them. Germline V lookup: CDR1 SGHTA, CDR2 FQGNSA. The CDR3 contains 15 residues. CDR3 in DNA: TGTGCCAGCAGCTTTAGTGTCAAATACACAGATACGCAGTATTTT. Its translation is CASSFSVKYTDTQYF.

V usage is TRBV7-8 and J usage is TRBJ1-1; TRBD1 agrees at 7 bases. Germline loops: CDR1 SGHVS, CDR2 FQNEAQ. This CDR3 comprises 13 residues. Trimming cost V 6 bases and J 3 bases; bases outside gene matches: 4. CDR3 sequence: CASSTGADTEAFF. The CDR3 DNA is TGTGCCAGCAGTACAGGGGCGGACACTGAAGCTTTCTTT.

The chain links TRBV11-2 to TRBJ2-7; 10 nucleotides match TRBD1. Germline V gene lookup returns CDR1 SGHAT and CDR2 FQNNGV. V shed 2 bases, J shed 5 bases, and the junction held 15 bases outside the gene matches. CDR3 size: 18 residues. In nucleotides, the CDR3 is TGTGCCAGCAGCTTATTTACGTTGGGACAGGGGACCAGGGACGAGCAGTACTTC. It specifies CASSLFTLGQGTRDEQYF.

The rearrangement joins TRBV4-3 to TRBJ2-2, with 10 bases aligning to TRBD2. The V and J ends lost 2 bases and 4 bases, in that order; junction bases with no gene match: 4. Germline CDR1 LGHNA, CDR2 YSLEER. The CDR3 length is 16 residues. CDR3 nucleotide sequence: TGCGCCAGCAGCCAACGACTAGCGGGTCTCACCGGGGAGCTGTTTTTT. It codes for CASSQRLAGLTGELFF.

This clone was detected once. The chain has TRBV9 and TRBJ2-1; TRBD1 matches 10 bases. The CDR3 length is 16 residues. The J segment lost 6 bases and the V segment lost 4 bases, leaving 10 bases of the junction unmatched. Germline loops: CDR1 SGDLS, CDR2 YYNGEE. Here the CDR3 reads CASSSRTGGNGNEQFF. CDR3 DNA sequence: TGTGCCAGCAGCTCGCGGACAGGGGGAAACGGCAATGAGCAGTTCTTC.

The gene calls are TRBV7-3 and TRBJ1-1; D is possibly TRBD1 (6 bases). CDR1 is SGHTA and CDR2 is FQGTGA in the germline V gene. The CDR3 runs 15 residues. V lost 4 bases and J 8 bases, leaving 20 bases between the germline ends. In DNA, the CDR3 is TGTGCCAGCAGCTGGGGGCCCCCCACTAATAAGGAAGCTTTCTTT. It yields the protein CASSWGPPTNKEAFF.

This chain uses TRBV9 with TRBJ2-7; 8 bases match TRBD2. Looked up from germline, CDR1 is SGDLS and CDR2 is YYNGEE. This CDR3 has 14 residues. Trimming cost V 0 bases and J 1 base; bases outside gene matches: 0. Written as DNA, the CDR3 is TGTGCCAGCAGCGTAGCTAGCGGGTCCTACGAGCAGTACTTC. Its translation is CASSVASGSYEQYF.

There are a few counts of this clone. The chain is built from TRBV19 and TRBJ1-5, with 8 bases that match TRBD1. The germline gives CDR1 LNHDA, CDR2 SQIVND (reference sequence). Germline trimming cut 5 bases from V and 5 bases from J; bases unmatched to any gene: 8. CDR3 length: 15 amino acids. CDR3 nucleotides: TGTGCCAGTAGTCAGAGACAGGGGCCCTATCAGCCCCAGCATTTT. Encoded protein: CASSQRQGPYQPQHF.

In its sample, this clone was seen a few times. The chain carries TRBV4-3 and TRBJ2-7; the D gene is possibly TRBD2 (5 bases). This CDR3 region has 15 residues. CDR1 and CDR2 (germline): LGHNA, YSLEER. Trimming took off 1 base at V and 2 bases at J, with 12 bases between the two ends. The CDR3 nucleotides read TGCGCCAGCAGCCAAGCTCCCATCGGGGCCTACGAGCAGTACTTC. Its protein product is CASSQAPIGAYEQYF.